A selection of T cell receptor beta chains follows, all from one sample in a study of T-cell reconstitution after alpha-beta-depleted transplantation in children. TCRdb used MiXCR to reprocess the PCR reads, holding one entry per CDR3 protein. The profile shows fewer than 700,000 distinct CDR3 sequences, roughly 24% of them singletons. This material consisted of PBMCs, mostly from graft donor cells, taken 360 days after TCRalphabeta/CD19-depleted stem cell transplant. Every receptor here comes from a boy younger than two who had a stem cell transplant for acute myeloid leukemia, so the T cells may come from the graft donor. The conserved cysteine and the conserved F or W are not part of the CDR3 here. D genes are given only for firm matches.

.	TRBV3-1	TRBJ2-1	ASSPKPGGKRNEQF
.	TRBV6-1	TRBJ2-7	ASSRPGRGMQQY
TRBD2	TRBV4-3	TRBJ2-7	ASSPDAGRAYEQY
.	TRBV10-3	TRBJ2-5	AIKDLPEKETQY
.	TRBV29-1	TRBJ2-3	SVWGTDTQY
.	TRBV11-3	TRBJ2-5	ASSLGLAAQETQY
.	TRBV20-1	TRBJ2-3	SARTGWGGDTQY
.	TRBV20-1	TRBJ2-7	SAWDFTFYEQY
TRBD1	TRBV20-1	TRBJ1-2	SAFTPDRDYGGGYT
.	TRBV20-1	TRBJ2-3	SARDPRGYTDAQY
.	TRBV5-1	TRBJ2-3	ASSLARRGTDTQY
TRBD2	TRBV12-3/TRBV12-4	TRBJ2-1	ASSSPSGGNYNEQF
.	TRBV5-1	TRBJ1-2	ASSSNRDYGYT
TRBD2	TRBV20-1	TRBJ2-3	SARVGLAGNTDTQY
.	TRBV12-3/TRBV12-4	TRBJ2-3	ASSPRDHRTDTQY
TRBD1	TRBV5-1	TRBJ2-1	ASSFEGANEQF
TRBD1	TRBV20-1	TRBJ1-2	SARGGQGLAYGYT
TRBD2	TRBV20-1	TRBJ2-1	SARTSGGNYNEQF
.	TRBV20-1	TRBJ2-1	SALRPGDEQF
TRBD2	TRBV10-3	TRBJ2-3	AISRGTSGGDTQY
TRBD1	TRBV28	TRBJ2-3	ASSFDRVADTQY
.	TRBV3-1	TRBJ2-3	ASSQPGLRPDTQY
.	TRBV12-3/TRBV12-4	TRBJ2-5	ASSRQAVQTQY
TRBD1	TRBV9	TRBJ2-4	ASSPMTGGTSDIQY
.	TRBV28	TRBJ2-2	ASSWAPNTGELF
.	TRBV20-1	TRBJ1-5	SAREPTSNQPQH
.	TRBV13	TRBJ2-2	ASSLGLGYTGELF
.	TRBV7-2	TRBJ2-4	ASNDVGLAKNIQY
.	TRBV5-1	TRBJ2-4	ASKSGATVANIQY
.	TRBV20-1	TRBJ1-5	SAAGPGVSYDHQPQH
.	TRBV5-1	TRBJ2-4	ASSLGDSTNIQY
.	TRBV9	TRBJ2-1	ASSAGNDEQF
.	TRBV4-3	TRBJ1-6	ASSPLKGRPLH
.	TRBV29-1	TRBJ1-1	SVRGVNGSAYANTEAF
.	TRBV30	TRBJ2-7	AWRTGTAGVDEQY
TRBD2	TRBV6-5	TRBJ2-1	ASSHTGTINEQF